This TCR beta chain was documented in a study of T cell responses to AZD1222 COVID-19 vaccine. Regarding the study as a whole: Nearly half of spike-specific TCRs reportedly target unmutated variant regions. Elevations in Spike-specific TCR breadth and depth followed administration of two AZD1222 doses.

To note about this clone: The antigen is unknown.

Trimming removed 6 bases from V and 6 bases from J; junction bases left unmatched: 3. The CDR3 contains 14 residues. CDR1 is MGHRA and CDR2 is YSYEKL in the germline V gene. The table came from immunoSEQ multiplex PCR; TCRdb's copy has only in-frame clones and leaves some out. The data show under 45,000 clones, with approximately 88% seen just once and roughly 7% held by the top ten. Sample: peripheral blood, taken on day 0 of AZD1222 vaccination. The rearrangement links TRBV4-1 to TRBJ2-2; 11 nucleotides align to TRBD1. The receptor's source is an adult in good health. For the CDR3, the DNA is TGCGCCAGCAGGGACAGGGGGCCGGCCGGGGAGCTGTTTTTT. As protein: CASRDRGPAGELFF.